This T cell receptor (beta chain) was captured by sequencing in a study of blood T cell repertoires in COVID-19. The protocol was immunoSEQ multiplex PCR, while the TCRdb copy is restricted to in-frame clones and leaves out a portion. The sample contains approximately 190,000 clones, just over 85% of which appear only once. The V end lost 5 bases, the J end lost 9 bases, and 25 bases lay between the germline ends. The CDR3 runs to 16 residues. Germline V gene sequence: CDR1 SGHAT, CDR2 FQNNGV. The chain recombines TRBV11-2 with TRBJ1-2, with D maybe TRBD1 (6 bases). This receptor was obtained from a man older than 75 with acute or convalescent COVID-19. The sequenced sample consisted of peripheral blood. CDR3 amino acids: CASSLGGVQQGKSYTF. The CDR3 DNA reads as TGTGCCAGCAGCCTAGGGGGTGTTCAGCAGGGGAAAAGCTACACCTTC.